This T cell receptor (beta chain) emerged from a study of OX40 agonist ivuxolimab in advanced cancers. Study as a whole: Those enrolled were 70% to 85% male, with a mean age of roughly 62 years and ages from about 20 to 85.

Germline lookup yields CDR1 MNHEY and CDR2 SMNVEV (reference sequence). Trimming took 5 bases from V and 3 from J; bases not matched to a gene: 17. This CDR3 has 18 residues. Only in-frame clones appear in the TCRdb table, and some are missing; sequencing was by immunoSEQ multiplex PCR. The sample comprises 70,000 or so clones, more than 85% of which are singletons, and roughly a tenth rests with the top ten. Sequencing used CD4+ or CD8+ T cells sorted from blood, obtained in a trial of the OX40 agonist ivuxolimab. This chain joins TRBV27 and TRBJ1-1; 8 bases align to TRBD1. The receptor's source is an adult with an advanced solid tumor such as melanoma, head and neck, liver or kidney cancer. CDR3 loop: CASSPDLGTGIVHTEAFF. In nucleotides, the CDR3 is TGTGCCAGCAGTCCTGATCTTGGGACAGGAATTGTACACACTGAAGCTTTCTTT.